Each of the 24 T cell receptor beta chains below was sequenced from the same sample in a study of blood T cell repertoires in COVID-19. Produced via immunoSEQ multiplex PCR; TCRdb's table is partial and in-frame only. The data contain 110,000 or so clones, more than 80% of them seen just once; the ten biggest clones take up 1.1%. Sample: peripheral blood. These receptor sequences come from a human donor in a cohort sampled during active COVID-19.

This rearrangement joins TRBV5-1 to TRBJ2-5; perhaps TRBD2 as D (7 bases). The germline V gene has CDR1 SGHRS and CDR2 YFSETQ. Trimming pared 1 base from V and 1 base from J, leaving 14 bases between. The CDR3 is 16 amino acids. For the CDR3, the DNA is TGCGCCAGCAGCTTGTCGGGGAGGGGGGGCCAAGAGACCCAGTACTTC. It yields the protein CASSLSGRGGQETQYF. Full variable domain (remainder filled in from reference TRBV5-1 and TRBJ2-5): KAGVTQTPRYLIKTRGQQVTLSCSPISGHRSVSWYQQTPGQGLQFLFEYFSETQRNKGNFPGRFSGRQFSNSRSEMNVSTLELGDSALYLCASSLSGRGGQETQYFGPGTRLLVL.

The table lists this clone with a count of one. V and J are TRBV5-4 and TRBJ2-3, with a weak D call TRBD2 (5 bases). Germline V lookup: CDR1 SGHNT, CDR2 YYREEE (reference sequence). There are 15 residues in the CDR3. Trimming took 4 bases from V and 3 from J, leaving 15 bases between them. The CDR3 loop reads CASSRGWSLTDTQYF. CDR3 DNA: TGTGCCAGCAGCCGAGGGTGGAGCCTAACAGATACGCAGTATTTT.

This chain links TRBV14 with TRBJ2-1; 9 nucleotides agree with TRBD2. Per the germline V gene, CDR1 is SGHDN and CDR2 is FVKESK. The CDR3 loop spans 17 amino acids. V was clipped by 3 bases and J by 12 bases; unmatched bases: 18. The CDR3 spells CASSHLTGLAGSIGQFF. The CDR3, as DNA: TGTGCCAGCAGCCATCTAACGGGACTAGCCGGGAGTATTGGGCAGTTCTTC.

DNA of the CDR3: TGTGCCAGCAGCCCGGGAGGCCCCTCCTACGAGCAGTACTTC. Translated, it gives CASSPGGPSYEQYF. The rearrangement joins TRBV9 to TRBJ2-7; 7 nucleotides align to TRBD2. Germline values: CDR1 SGDLS, CDR2 YYNGEE. The CDR3 extends over 14 amino acids. The V gene end was trimmed by 4 bases and the J gene end by 0 bases; junction bases not matched to a gene: 4.

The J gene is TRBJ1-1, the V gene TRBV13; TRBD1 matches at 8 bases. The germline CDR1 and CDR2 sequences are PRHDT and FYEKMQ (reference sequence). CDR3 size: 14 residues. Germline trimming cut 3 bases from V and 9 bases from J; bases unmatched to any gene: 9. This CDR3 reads CASSFRPGQGKAFF. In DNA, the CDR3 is TGTGCCAGCAGCTTCAGGCCCGGACAGGGCAAAGCTTTCTTT. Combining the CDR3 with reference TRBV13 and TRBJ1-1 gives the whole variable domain AAGVIQSPRHLIKEKRETATLKCYPIPRHDTVYWYQQGPGQDPQFLISFYEKMQSDKGSIPDRFSAQQFSDYHSELNMSSLELGDSALYFCASSFRPGQGKAFFGQGTRLTVV.

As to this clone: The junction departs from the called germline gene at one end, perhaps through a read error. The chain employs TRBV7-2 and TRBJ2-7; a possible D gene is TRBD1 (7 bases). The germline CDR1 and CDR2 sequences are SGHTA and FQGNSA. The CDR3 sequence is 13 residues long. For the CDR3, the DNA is TGTGCCAGCAGCTTAGCTCCTGAGACAGGGAGGTCCTTC. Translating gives CASSLAPETGRSF. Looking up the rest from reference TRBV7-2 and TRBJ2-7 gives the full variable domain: GAGVSQSPSNKVTEKGKDVELRCDPISGHTALYWYRQSLGQGLEFLIYFQGNSAPDKSGLPSDRFSAERTGGSVSTLTIQRTQQEDSAVYLCASSLAPETGRSFGPGTRLTVT.

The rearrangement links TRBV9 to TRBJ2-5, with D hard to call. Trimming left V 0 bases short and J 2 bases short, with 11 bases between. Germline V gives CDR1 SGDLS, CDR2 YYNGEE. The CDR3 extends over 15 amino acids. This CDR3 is CASSVDLGLQETQYF. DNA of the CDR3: TGTGCCAGCAGCGTAGATCTCGGGTTGCAAGAGACCCAGTACTTC.

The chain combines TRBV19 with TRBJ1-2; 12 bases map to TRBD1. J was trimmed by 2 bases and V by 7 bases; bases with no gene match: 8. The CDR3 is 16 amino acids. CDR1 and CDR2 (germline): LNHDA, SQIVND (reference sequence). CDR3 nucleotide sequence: TGTGCCAGTACGGGACAGGGGGCGATTTCGAACTATGGCTACACCTTC. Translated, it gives CASTGQGAISNYGYTF.

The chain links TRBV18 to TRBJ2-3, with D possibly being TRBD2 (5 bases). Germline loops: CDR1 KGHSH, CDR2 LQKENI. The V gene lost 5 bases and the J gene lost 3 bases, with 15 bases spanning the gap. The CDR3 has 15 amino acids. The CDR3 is CASSTRAEGTDTQYF. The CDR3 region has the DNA TGTGCCAGCTCAACGAGAGCCGAGGGTACAGATACGCAGTATTTT. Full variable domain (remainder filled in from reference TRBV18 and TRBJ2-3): NAGVMQNPRHLVRRRGQEARLRCSPMKGHSHVYWYRQLPEEGLKFMVYLQKENIIDESGMPKERFSAEFPKEGPSILRIQQVVRGDSAAYFCASSTRAEGTDTQYFGPGTRLTVL.

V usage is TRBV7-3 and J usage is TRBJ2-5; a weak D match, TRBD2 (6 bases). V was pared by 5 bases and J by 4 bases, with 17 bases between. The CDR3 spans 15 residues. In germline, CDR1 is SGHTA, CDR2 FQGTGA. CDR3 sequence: CASSPMGGSLETQYF. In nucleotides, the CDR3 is TGTGCCAGCAGCCCCATGGGGGGTAGTCTAGAGACCCAGTACTTC.

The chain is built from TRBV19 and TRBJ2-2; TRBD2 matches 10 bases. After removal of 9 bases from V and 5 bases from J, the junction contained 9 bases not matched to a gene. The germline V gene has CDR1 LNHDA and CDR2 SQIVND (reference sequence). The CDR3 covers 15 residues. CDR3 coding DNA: TGTGCCAGCAACCGAGCGGGAGGGGTAACCGGGGAGCTGTTTTTT. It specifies CASNRAGGVTGELFF. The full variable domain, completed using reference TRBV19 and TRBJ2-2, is DGGITQSPKYLFRKEGQNVTLSCEQNLNHDAMYWYRQDPGQGLRLIYYSQIVNDFQKGDIAEGYSVSREKKESFPLTVTSAQKNPTAFYLCASNRAGGVTGELFFGEGSRLTVL.

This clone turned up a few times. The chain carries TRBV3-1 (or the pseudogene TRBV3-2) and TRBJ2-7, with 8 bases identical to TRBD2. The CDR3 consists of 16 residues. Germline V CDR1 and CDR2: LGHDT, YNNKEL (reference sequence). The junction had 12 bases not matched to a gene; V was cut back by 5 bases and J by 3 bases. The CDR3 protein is CASSWKGAGAYYEQYF. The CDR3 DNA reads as TGTGCCAGCAGCTGGAAGGGAGCGGGAGCTTACTACGAGCAGTACTTC.

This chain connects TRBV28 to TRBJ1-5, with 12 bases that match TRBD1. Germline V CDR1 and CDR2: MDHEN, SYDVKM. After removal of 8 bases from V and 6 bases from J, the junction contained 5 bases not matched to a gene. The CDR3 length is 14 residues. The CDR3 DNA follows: TGTGCCAGCCTTGGGACAGGGGGCCTTCAGCCCCAGCATTTT. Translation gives CASLGTGGLQPQHF.

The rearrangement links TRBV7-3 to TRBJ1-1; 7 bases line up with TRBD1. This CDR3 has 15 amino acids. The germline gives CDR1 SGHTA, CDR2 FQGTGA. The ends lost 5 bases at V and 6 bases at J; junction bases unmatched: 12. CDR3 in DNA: TGTGCCAGCAGCACGCCCTCAGGGGGTGTCTCTGAAGCTTTCTTT. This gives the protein CASSTPSGGVSEAFF.

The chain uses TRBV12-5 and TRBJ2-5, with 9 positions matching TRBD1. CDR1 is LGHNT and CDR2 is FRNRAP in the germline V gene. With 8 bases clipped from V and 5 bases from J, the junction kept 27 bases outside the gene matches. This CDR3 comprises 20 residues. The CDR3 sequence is CASPDIRGQGPPESGETQYF. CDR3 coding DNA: TGTGCTAGTCCGGACATTAGGGGACAGGGCCCCCCGGAGTCTGGGGAGACCCAGTACTTC.

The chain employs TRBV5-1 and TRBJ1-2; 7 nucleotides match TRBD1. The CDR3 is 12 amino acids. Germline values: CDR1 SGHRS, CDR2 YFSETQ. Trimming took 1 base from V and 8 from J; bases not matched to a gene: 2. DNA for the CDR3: TGCGCCAGCAGCTTGAGCAGGGGGGGCTACACCTTC. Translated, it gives CASSLSRGGYTF.

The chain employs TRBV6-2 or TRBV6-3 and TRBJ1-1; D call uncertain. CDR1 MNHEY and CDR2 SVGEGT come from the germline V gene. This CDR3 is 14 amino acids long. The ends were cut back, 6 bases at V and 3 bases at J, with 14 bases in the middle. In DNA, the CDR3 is TGTGCCAGCAGCCCCCCGGGTTGGGACACTGAAGCTTTCTTT. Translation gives CASSPPGWDTEAFF.

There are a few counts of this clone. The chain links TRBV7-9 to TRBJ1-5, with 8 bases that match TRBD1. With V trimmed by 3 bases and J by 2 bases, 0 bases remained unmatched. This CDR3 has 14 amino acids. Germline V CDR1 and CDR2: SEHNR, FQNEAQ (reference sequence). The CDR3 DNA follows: TGTGCCAGCAGCTTGACAGGGGGCAATCAGCCCCAGCATTTT. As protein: CASSLTGGNQPQHF.

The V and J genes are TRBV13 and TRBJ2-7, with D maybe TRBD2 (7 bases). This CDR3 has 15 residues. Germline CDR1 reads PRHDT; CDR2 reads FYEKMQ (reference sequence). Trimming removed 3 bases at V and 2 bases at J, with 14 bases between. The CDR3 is CASSFNGGLTYEQYF. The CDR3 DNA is TGTGCCAGCAGCTTTAACGGGGGGCTTACCTACGAGCAGTACTTC.

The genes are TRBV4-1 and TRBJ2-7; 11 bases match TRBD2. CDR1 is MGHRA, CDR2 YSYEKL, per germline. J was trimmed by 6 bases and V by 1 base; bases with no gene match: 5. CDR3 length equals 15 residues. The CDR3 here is CASSQVSTSGGEQYF. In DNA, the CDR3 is TGCGCCAGCAGCCAAGTTTCTACTAGCGGGGGCGAGCAGTACTTC.

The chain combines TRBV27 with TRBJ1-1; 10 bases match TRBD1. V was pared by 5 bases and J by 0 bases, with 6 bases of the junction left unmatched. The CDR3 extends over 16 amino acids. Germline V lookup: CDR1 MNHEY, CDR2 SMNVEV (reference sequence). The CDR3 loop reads CASSLDRGRMNTEAFF. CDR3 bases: TGTGCCAGCAGTCTCGACAGGGGGCGTATGAACACTGAAGCTTTCTTT.

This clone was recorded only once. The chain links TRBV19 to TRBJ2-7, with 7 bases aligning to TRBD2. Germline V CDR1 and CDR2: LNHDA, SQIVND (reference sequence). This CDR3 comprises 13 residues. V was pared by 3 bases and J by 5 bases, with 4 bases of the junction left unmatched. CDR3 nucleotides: TGTGCCAGTAGTATGAGGACTAGTAACGAGCAGTACTTC. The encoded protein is CASSMRTSNEQYF.

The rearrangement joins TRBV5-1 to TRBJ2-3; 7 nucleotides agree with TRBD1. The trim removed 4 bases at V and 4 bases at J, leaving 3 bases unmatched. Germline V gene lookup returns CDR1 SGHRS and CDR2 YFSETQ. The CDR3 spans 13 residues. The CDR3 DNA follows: TGCGCCAGCAGCCGAGGGGGCCCAGATACGCAGTATTTT. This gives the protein CASSRGGPDTQYF.

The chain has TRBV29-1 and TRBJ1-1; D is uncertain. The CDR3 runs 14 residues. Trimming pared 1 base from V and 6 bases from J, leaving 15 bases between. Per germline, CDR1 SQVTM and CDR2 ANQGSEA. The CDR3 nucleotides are TGCAGCGTTGAAGCAGAGGGAGAATATTCTGAAGCTTTCTTT. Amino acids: CSVEAEGEYSEAFF. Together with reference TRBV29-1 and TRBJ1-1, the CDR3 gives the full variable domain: SAVISQKPSRDICQRGTSLTIQCQVDSQVTMMFWYRQQPGQSLTLIATANQGSEATYESGFVIDKFPISRPNLTFSTLTVSNMSPEDSSIYLCSVEAEGEYSEAFFGQGTRLTVV.